This T cell receptor (beta chain) derives from a study of cytomegalovirus exposure and HLA in healthy donors (dated by TCRdb to about 2017). Regarding the complete study: An earlier analysis of some 600 of the donors reported 250 to 350 Gb of sequence data and roughly 120 million unique TCR beta sequences obtained from about 179 million T cells. About 320 gigabases of sequencing data and roughly 90 million unique TCR sequences were included in an early release covering 500 to 750 HLA-typed donors. The genetic ancestry cluster associated with self-reported Caucasian donors included about four fifths of the approximately 400 genotyped donors. The study was designed to test whether signatures of past pathogen exposure could be identified by cataloging public T cell receptors. The study used immunosequencing to profile the T cell repertoires of 600 to 850 subjects and linked those repertoires to cytomegalovirus serostatus. A separate validation cohort of about 110 different subjects was used in addition to the approximately 610-subject first cohort. The study combined high-throughput TCR immunosequencing, statistical association of individual TCRs with disease status, and machine learning to predict cytomegalovirus infection status. To study patterns of TCR occurrence, a later analysis re-analyzed previously published TCR beta repertoires from 500 to 850 donors and added high-resolution HLA genotyping. Rather than using new phenotypic data, the later analysis identified candidate immune exposures from TCR beta sequences and from how often those sequences occurred across donors. In an earlier analysis of 587 of the donors, high-throughput TCR beta sequencing was used to judge whether each TCR beta V gene segment behaved as functional or pseudogenic. Donor age, sex, ethnicity and CMV serostatus were collected together with the repertoire data. Genome-wide SNP genotypes for about 60% of the roughly 700 donors were used in a later genetic analysis, which treated that subset as a discovery cohort. All discovery cohort repertoires had been generated using a single sequencing platform. HLA typing included class I and class II loci at four-digit resolution. Typing coverage differed by locus: A, B, C, DRB1 and DQB1 were typed in roughly 620-640 donors, DQA1 in 522, DPA1 in 600 to 610, and DPB1 in 472. Because of strong linkage in the cohort, four to six DR-DQ haplotypes were treated as single units for association and clustering. Among approximately 370 genotyped donors of the cohort, an average of approximately 240,000 unique TCR beta nucleotide sequences was sequenced per donor, of which roughly 18% were non-productive.

The CDR3 goes from the cysteine to the phenylalanine over 16 residues. The retained sequence is limited to the CDR3, 48 bases, with the frame set at the first base. At the junction V is shortened by 4 bases and J by 0 bases, with 19 bases in between. According to the germline V gene (reference sequence), CDR1 reads GTSNPN and CDR2 reads SVGIG. The cohort comprised hundreds of healthy bone marrow donors. All cohort members were sampled while nominally healthy, although unrecorded immune exposures were likely present. The donor tested CMV seronegative, placing the donor among the 350 to 400 seronegative members of the cohort. A peripheral blood sample was collected from each donor, and TCR beta sequencing was performed on peripheral blood mononuclear cells. Genomic DNA was extracted from the blood cell samples with the Qiagen DNeasy Blood Extraction Kit. Findings and caveats that apply to the study as a whole: According to a later analysis, parvovirus B19, influenza, CMV and Epstein-Barr virus appeared linked to several top co-occurrence clusters. A further reported finding was that TCR beta sequences accurately predicted the HLA-A and HLA-B alleles for most subjects in the first cohort. Some IMGT-functional V segments, including TRBV6-2 and TRBV6-3, could not be told apart with the 87-base-pair reads, so those segments were excluded. Because counts were too low, roughly 17 rarely observed V segments, including chromosome 9 orphons, were left out of the earlier analysis of over 550 of the donors. The only immune exposure information available for the cohort was CMV serostatus. When HLA alleles, especially DR and DQ, strongly co-occurred, attributing TCR associations to individual alleles was difficult. Because HLA typing was unavailable for some donors at each locus, only the typed subset was used in association tests. An earlier analysis of 587 of the donors showed that most TCR beta V segments appeared in productive rearrangements either about 87% or about 30% of the time, which broadly matched IMGT annotations. A later genetic analysis associated a missense DCLRE1C variant with V-gene and J-gene trimming of TCR beta chains, and an independent cohort replicated the association. Across donors, most TCR sequences were observed very rarely, whereas some public TCRs were present in many individuals. A group of highly shared sequence variants was considered likely to be a technical artifact of the sequencing pipeline. Cytomegalovirus status was reported to be diagnosed by the classifier with high specificity and sensitivity in both the original and validation cohorts. Linkage disequilibrium might explain the correlated functional status among segregating V segments, but an unknown experimental factor could not be excluded. Presence/absence analyses assumed roughly uniform sequencing depth across donors, an assumption that may not hold. A later analysis found that HLA-associated TCR beta chains were more clonally expanded and had lower generation probabilities than equally common non-associated chains. The authors suggested that the approach could potentially be generalized to other disease states and immunological phenotypes. A later analysis associated 16,951 TCR beta sequences with specific HLA alleles at a false discovery rate of 0.05. A few of the identified cytomegalovirus-associated TCR beta chains were confirmed in vitro to be specific for cytomegalovirus antigens. Most CMV-associated TCR beta chains appeared to be HLA-restricted in a later analysis, and the HLA associations seemed to be driven largely by CMV exposure. The study gave a list of over 150 TCR beta chains associated with cytomegalovirus. Only TCR beta chains were sequenced in this cohort, and the absence of alpha or paired-chain data limited detectable features. Compared with the 666-donor mean, donors in an Asian-associated ancestry cluster had fewer N-insertions in productive TCRs, according to a later genetic analysis. A later analysis found that TCR association rates varied across HLA loci, with DRB1 alleles showing the most associated TCRs and HLA-C alleles the fewest.

The receptor library was made with the immunoSEQ multiplex PCR assay. For the multiplex PCR, a mixture combining 60 forward primers for TCR Vbeta segments and 13 reverse primers for TCR Jbeta segments was used. Amplification of the CDR3 region of rearranged TCR beta genes was performed with a multiplex PCR assay on genomic DNA. On the Illumina HiSeq System, the amplified TCR beta libraries were sequenced as 87-base-pair reads. As for how the authors treated the data: A later analysis counted about 80 million unique TCR beta chains across the 700 or so repertoires, and 9 million to 14 million of these chains were shared by at least two donors. A nearest-neighbor algorithm error-corrected the raw reads and collapsed the reads into unique sequences, merging closely related sequences to remove PCR and sequencing errors. Alignment of CDR3 sequences to IMGT reference sequences was used to assign V, D and J gene segments. For a sequence to be retained, at least a six-nucleotide match to both a V gene segment and a J gene segment was required. A rearrangement counted as productive if the CDR3 had no stop codons and remained in frame with V and J, and every other rearrangement counted as non-productive. CDR3 was defined according to IMGT convention as the region running from the second conserved V-encoded cysteine to the conserved J-encoded phenylalanine. The earlier analysis of about 500 of the donors excluded sequences that lacked an unambiguous match to a single V gene segment. In an earlier analysis of more than 500 of the donors, a V segment was called functional when productive rearrangements were above 56.7%, and segregating when the standard deviation between donors exceeded 5%. A statistical classification framework was developed to diagnose cytomegalovirus status using the catalog of TCR beta chain sequences. In a later analysis, V and J genes were assigned by comparing TCR nucleotide sequences against IMGT/GENE-DB human TR gene sequences. The TCRdist pipeline was used in a later analysis to assign CDR3 sequences and most-parsimonious VDJ recombination scenarios. In a later analysis, each TCR beta chain was defined by its CDR3 amino acid sequence together with its V-gene family, and reads lacking a unique V-gene family were excluded. As a way to deal with suspected cross-contamination and a sequencing artifact, a later analysis dropped approximately 590 nucleotide sequences that were highly shared and had low generation probability. In a later analysis, a clonal expansion index for each public chain was calculated from normalized within-repertoire ranks of inferred template counts. Generation probabilities in a later analysis came from a VDJ recombination model fitted to out-of-frame rearrangements, and those results were checked against IGoR. A later analysis scored TCR-TCR, TCR-HLA and TCR-CMV co-occurrence with hypergeometric tests, applying a repertoire-size bias correction to TCR pairs. False discovery rates were estimated in a later analysis by permuting HLA or CMV assignments 20 times. In a later analysis, co-occurring TCRs were grouped using DBSCAN, and TCRdist sequence similarity was added for clustering within HLA-allele-positive subsets. Repertoires with fewer than 30,000 or more than 120,000 public chains were left out of co-occurrence clustering, as were five repertoires with anomalous nucleotide sharing. TCRdb limited this immuneACCESS table to in-frame rearrangements with V and J called. A share of clones is missing; checked studies link under half to unresolved V genes, and the rest is unexplained. That table gives V, J and clone size, and the DNA gave D and trimming. The record for this sample contains nearly 200,000 clones. The biggest ten clones account for 0.65% to 0.75% of the sample.

Comments on this clone: What antigen it recognizes has not been identified.

Sequenced input: PBMCs. The chain couples TRBV30 to TRBJ2-7; the best D guess is TRBD2, with 6 bases matching. The clonotype was recovered from a boy aged 5-17 years in good health and CMV-seronegative. The nucleotide sequence is TGTGCCTGGATTGATGCGGGGTCCTCCAGCTCCTACGAGCAGTACTTC. Its protein is CAWIDAGSSSSYEQYF.